The next 26 T cell receptor beta chains were all read from a single sample in a study of T cell repertoires in cytomegalovirus infection. Via MiXCR, TCRdb re-called the reads, giving one row per CDR3 protein. The sample holds 500,000 to 600,000 distinct CDR3 sequences; approximately 15% are singletons and the top ten take 24%. The sample taken for sequencing was CD8+ T cells from PBMCs. These receptors all come from a human donor in good health (CMV status not recorded). Some clones in this sample may be carry-over from other donors' samples.

There are many counts of this clonotype. The rearrangement joins TRBV27 to TRBJ2-7; TRBD2 matches at 12 bases. With V trimmed by 6 bases and J by 4 bases, 10 bases remained unmatched. This CDR3 has 16 residues. Looked up from germline, CDR1 is MNHEY and CDR2 is SMNVEV (reference sequence). As DNA, the CDR3 is TGTGCCAGCAGCCGACTAGCGGGAGATTCCGGTTACGAGCAGTACTTC. Translation: CASSRLAGDSGYEQYF.

This clonotype appeared a few times. The chain is built from TRBV25-1 and TRBJ2-7; either TRBD1 or TRBD2 may fit D (5 bases each). This CDR3 comprises 14 residues. Germline V CDR1 and CDR2: MGHDK, SYGVNS. Trimming pared 8 bases from V and 0 bases from J, leaving 14 bases between. In DNA, the CDR3 is TGTGCCAGCTTGGGGGACGCGAGCTCCTACGAGCAGTACTTC. Translation gives CASLGDASSYEQYF.

This clonotype was recorded at least ten times. V usage is TRBV7-8 and J usage is TRBJ2-7; 15 nucleotides line up with TRBD2. This CDR3 contains 16 residues. Germline values: CDR1 SGHVS, CDR2 FQNEAQ. J lost 3 bases, V lost 5 bases, and 5 bases had no gene match. This chain's CDR3 is CASSPGLAGGFYEQYF. CDR3 DNA: TGTGCCAGCAGCCCGGGACTAGCGGGGGGCTTCTACGAGCAGTACTTC.

The V and J genes are TRBV13 and TRBJ2-3; D is undetermined. CDR1 is PRHDT, CDR2 FYEKMQ, per germline (reference sequence). The V end was cut by 2 bases, the J end by 2 bases, with 11 bases between. The CDR3 runs 15 residues. CDR3 sequence: CASSLWPPNTDTQYF. CDR3 in DNA: TGTGCCAGCAGCTTATGGCCACCCAACACAGATACGCAGTATTTT.

As for this clonotype: An end of the junction differs from the germline gene, which may be a read error. This chain uses TRBV6-5 with TRBJ2-2; D perhaps matches TRBD2 (5 bases). The CDR3 spans 19 residues. The V gene's germline CDR1 is MNHEY and CDR2 SVGAGI. The CDR3 region has the DNA TGTGCCAGCAGTTACTCGGTTCGTGGAGCGGATACAAACACCGGGGTGCTGTTTTTT. It translates to CASSYSVRGADTNTGVLFF.

Note on this clonotype: In this CDR3 the conserved last residue, phenylalanine or tryptophan, is missing, so a read error is likely. It is unclear where the CDR3 begins or ends on the DNA, so no DNA is shown, and the CDR3 is as TCRdb lists it. The chain uses TRBV6-2 or TRBV6-3 and TRBJ2-2. The CDR3 spans 11 residues, counting both ends. Germline values: CDR1 MNHEY, CDR2 SVGEGT. CDR3 loop: CASSYPQEKFL.

The chain links TRBV6-5 to TRBJ1-2, with D perhaps TRBD1 (5 bases). The V end was cut by 7 bases, the J end by 2 bases, with 11 bases between. Germline V gene sequence: CDR1 MNHEY, CDR2 SVGAGI. The CDR3 totals 13 residues. CDR3 region: CASTQTGNYGYTF. Here the CDR3 DNA reads TGTGCCAGCACTCAAACAGGCAACTATGGCTACACCTTC.

A few counts support this clonotype. This chain links TRBV5-8 with TRBJ1-1, with 7 bases identical to TRBD1. The CDR3 extends over 15 amino acids. J gave up 1 base and V 1 base, and 4 bases lay outside the gene matches. Germline V CDR1 and CDR2: SGHTS, YDEGEE. The CDR3 protein is CASSLWDSKNTEAFF. The DNA for the CDR3 is TGTGCCAGCAGCTTGTGGGACAGCAAGAACACTGAAGCTTTCTTT. The entire variable domain, with the rest obtained from reference TRBV5-8 and TRBJ1-1, is as follows: EAGVTQSPTHLIKTRGQQATLRCSPISGHTSVYWYQQALGLGLQFLLWYDEGEERNRGNFPPRFSGRQFPNYSSELNVNALELEDSALYLCASSLWDSKNTEAFFGQGTRLTVV.

This clonotype came up many times. The chain carries TRBV7-9 and TRBJ1-5, with TRBD1 identical over 11 bases. This CDR3 spans 16 amino acids. Trimming at V came to 5 bases and at J to 6 bases, leaving 9 bases not matched to a gene. Germline CDR1 and CDR2: SEHNR and FQNEAQ (reference sequence). CDR3 sequence: CASSVTGTGGTQPQHF. Here the CDR3 DNA reads TGTGCCAGCAGCGTCACCGGGACAGGGGGAACTCAGCCCCAGCATTTT.

The chain recombines TRBV4-1 with TRBJ2-3, with D uncertain. The germline V gene encodes CDR1 MGHRA and CDR2 YSYEKL. The CDR3 is 15 amino acids. V lost 1 base and J lost 2, with 10 bases in between. The CDR3, as DNA: TGCGCCAGCAGCCAAGTGGGATCCTTCACAGATACGCAGTATTTT. Translated, it gives CASSQVGSFTDTQYF.

This clonotype came up many times. V gene TRBV12-5 combines with J gene TRBJ2-7; no definite D call. The length of the CDR3 is 13 residues. Germline V lookup: CDR1 LGHNT, CDR2 FRNRAP. The ends were cut back, 1 base at V and 3 bases at J, with 7 bases in the middle. This CDR3 reads CASGLDFNYEQYF. The CDR3 DNA reads as TGTGCTAGTGGTTTGGATTTCAACTACGAGCAGTACTTC.

Ten or more counts support this clonotype. This chain uses TRBV5-4 with TRBJ1-2; TRBD1 matches at 9 bases. The ends lost 3 bases at V and 6 bases at J; junction bases unmatched: 3. There are 13 residues in the CDR3. Looked up from germline, CDR1 is SGHNT and CDR2 is YYREEE (reference sequence). CDR3 coding DNA: TGTGCCAGCAGCTGGACAGGGGAGGATGGCTACACCTTC. Its protein is CASSWTGEDGYTF. The whole variable domain, remainder taken from reference TRBV5-4 and TRBJ1-2, is ETGVTQSPTHLIKTRGQQVTLRCSSQSGHNTVSWYQQALGQGPQFIFQYYREEENGRGNFPPRFSGLQFPNYSSELNVNALELDDSALYLCASSWTGEDGYTFGSGTRLTVV.

The chain joins TRBV18 to TRBJ2-2; 12 nucleotides agree with TRBD1. This CDR3 region has 21 residues. Germline-derived CDR1 and CDR2 are KGHSH and LQKENI. Trimming removed 0 bases from V and 0 bases from J; junction bases left unmatched: 11. The CDR3 DNA reads as TGTGCCAGCTCACCACCGGGGACAGGGGGCTTCAGAGCAGCGAACACCGGGGAGCTGTTTTTT. It yields the protein CASSPPGTGGFRAANTGELFF.

This clonotype was counted between two and nine times. The chain is built from TRBV7-9 and TRBJ2-7; possibly TRBD2 for D (5 bases). Per the germline V gene, CDR1 is SEHNR and CDR2 is FQNEAQ (reference sequence). This CDR3 is 13 amino acids long. With 8 bases removed from V and 0 bases from J, the gap between germline ends came to 11 bases. The CDR3 DNA sequence: TGTGCCAGCGGAGGCAGGCTCTCCTACGAGCAGTACTTC. It yields the protein CASGGRLSYEQYF.

This clonotype was counted ten times or more. The chain employs TRBV7-8 and TRBJ2-1; D is unresolved. CDR3 length equals 12 residues. Germline values: CDR1 SGHVS, CDR2 FQNEAQ. The V and J ends lost 1 base and 8 bases respectively, with 6 bases between them. DNA for the CDR3: TGTGCCAGCAGCTTAGTGATGGATGAGCAGTTCTTC. Translation: CASSLVMDEQFF.

The genes are TRBV15 and TRBJ2-1, with 7 bases aligning to TRBD1. The CDR3 is 15 residues long. Trimming took 1 base from V and 7 from J; bases not matched to a gene: 7. Germline V lookup: CDR1 LNHNV, CDR2 YYDKDF (reference sequence). CDR3 protein: CATSRVGGSGNEQFF. In DNA form, the CDR3 reads TGTGCCACCAGCAGAGTAGGGGGCTCGGGGAATGAGCAGTTCTTC. Complete variable domain (other parts from reference TRBV15 and TRBJ2-1): DAMVIQNPRYQVTQFGKPVTLSCSQTLNHNVMYWYQQKSSQAPKLLFHYYDKDFNNEADTPDNFQSRRPNTSFCFLDIRSPGLGDTAMYLCATSRVGGSGNEQFFGPGTRLTVL.

This clonotype was seen repeatedly, ten times or more. The chain has TRBV4-1 and TRBJ2-5; no reliable D call. V shed 1 base and J shed 2 bases, with 23 bases lying between them. The germline gives CDR1 MGHRA, CDR2 YSYEKL. CDR3 length: 19 amino acids. The CDR3 DNA reads TGCGCCAGCAGCCAAGGAGGTTTCAGGAACCCCACTCTACAAGAGACCCAGTACTTC. Encoded protein: CASSQGGFRNPTLQETQYF.

This clonotype was recorded at least ten times. The chain joins TRBV12-5 to TRBJ2-4; no clear D gene. The CDR3 is 13 residues long. With 4 bases removed from V and 9 bases from J, the gap between germline ends came to 13 bases. Germline CDR1 and CDR2: LGHNT and FRNRAP. CDR3 DNA sequence: TGTGCTAGTGGTTCCTTCGGGTTCAGCATTCAGTACTTC. Protein sequence: CASGSFGFSIQYF.

This clonotype was seen repeatedly, ten times or more. This chain uses TRBV12-5 with TRBJ1-2, with D tentatively TRBD1 (6 bases). Trimming took 5 bases from V and 0 from J, leaving 10 bases between them. There are 14 residues in the CDR3. Germline values: CDR1 LGHNT, CDR2 FRNRAP. The CDR3 region is CASGGGLTNYGYTF. CDR3 in DNA: TGTGCTAGTGGTGGGGGGCTCACTAACTATGGCTACACCTTC.

This clonotype was observed at least ten times. The chain is built from TRBV7-9 and TRBJ2-7; D is undetermined. Trimming took 3 bases from V and 6 from J, leaving 15 bases between them. Per the germline V gene, CDR1 is SEHNR and CDR2 is FQNEAQ (reference sequence). This CDR3 is built from 14 residues. CDR3 region: CASSLVLVSGEQYF. CDR3 coding DNA: TGTGCCAGCAGCTTGGTTCTAGTAAGTGGCGAGCAGTACTTC.

This clonotype was counted many times. The V gene is TRBV12-5, the J gene TRBJ1-2, with D tentatively TRBD1 (6 bases). V was pared by 5 bases and J by 5 bases, with 12 bases between. This CDR3 spans 13 amino acids. Germline CDR1 is LGHNT and CDR2 is FRNRAP. CDR3 coding DNA: TGTGCTAGTGGTCTCGGACAGCTGTATGGCTACACCTTC. Amino acids: CASGLGQLYGYTF.

This clonotype turned up a few times. The chain joins TRBV27 to TRBJ1-2; a weak D match, TRBD1 (5 bases). CDR1 is MNHEY and CDR2 is SMNVEV in the germline V gene (reference sequence). V lost 5 bases and J 5 bases, leaving 18 bases between the germline ends. The CDR3 runs 15 residues. Here the CDR3 DNA reads TGTGCCAGCAGTCTAAAGGGACCGGAGTTATATGGCTACACCTTC. Translated: CASSLKGPELYGYTF.

This clonotype has ten or more counts. The CDR3 DNA follows: TGTGCCAGCAGCTTTAGCGGGGGACCCCGGGATACGCAGTATTTT. The encoded protein is CASSFSGGPRDTQYF. The chain combines TRBV7-6 with TRBJ2-3; 9 bases line up with TRBD2. Germline CDR1 is SGHVS and CDR2 is FNYEAQ. The CDR3 is made up of 15 amino acids. V lost 3 bases to trimming and J lost 6 bases; unmatched junction nucleotides: 7.

In regard to this clonotype: This sequence may be a read error, since a much larger clone differs from it by one base. Likely a read error: the CDR3 ends without its conserved phenylalanine or tryptophan. The genes are TRBV7-1 and TRBJ2-7; the match to TRBD2 covers 10 bases. TRBV7-1 is identified as an open reading frame with a role that is uncertain. J lost 5 bases, V lost 3 bases, and 13 bases had no gene match. The CDR3 extends over 17 amino acids. The CDR3 nucleotides read TGTGCCAGCAGCTCTGTACCGATTACTAGCGGGAAGGACGAGCAGTACTTA. It specifies CASSSVPITSGKDEQYL.

This clonotype was picked up many times. This chain joins TRBV27 and TRBJ2-4; unclear D gene. Germline lookup yields CDR1 MNHEY and CDR2 SMNVEV (reference sequence). Trimming removed 1 base from V and 8 bases from J, with 15 bases in between. The CDR3 contains 15 residues. The CDR3 here is CASSLWAAGNDIQYF. In nucleotides, the CDR3 is TGTGCCAGCAGTTTATGGGCGGCCGGCAATGACATTCAGTACTTC.

This clonotype was seen ten or more times. The CDR3 DNA reads TGTGCCAGCAGCTTATTGTATTTT. It codes for CASSLLYF. The gene calls are TRBV7-4 and TRBJ2-3; D not resolved. CDR3 length: 8 residues. Trimming pared 2 bases from V and 14 bases from J, leaving 2 bases between. Germline V lookup: CDR1 SGHVT, CDR2 SQSDAQ.